The 31 T cell receptor beta chains below were found in one sample sequenced in a study of cytomegalovirus exposure and HLA in healthy donors. Researchers ran the PCR with 60 Vbeta and 13 Jbeta primers. Assay used: immunoSEQ multiplex PCR; TCRdb lists only in-frame clones, some missing. There are some 150,000 clones in the sample; roughly 78% occur only once, and 6.3% lies in the top ten. The specimen was PBMCs. These receptors were taken from a man aged 50-60 years in good health and CMV-seropositive.

The chain links TRBV11-2 to TRBJ2-7; TRBD1 matches 9 bases. V dropped 7 bases and J dropped 2; count of bases not matched to a gene: 15. CDR1 and CDR2 (germline): SGHAT, FQNNGV. The CDR3 has 17 residues. CDR3 in amino acids: CASTGRGTGMTAYEQYF. The CDR3 DNA follows: TGTGCCAGCACTGGACGCGGGACAGGGATGACGGCCTACGAGCAGTACTTC.

CDR3 sequence (DNA): TGTGCCAGTAGTATATATGAACCTTACGCCGGGAACACTGAAGCTTTCTTT. Protein: CASSIYEPYAGNTEAFF. The chain has TRBV19 and TRBJ1-1, with D unresolved. The CDR3 runs to 17 residues. V lost 2 bases and J 1 base, leaving 17 bases between the germline ends. Germline V CDR1 and CDR2: LNHDA, SQIVND (reference sequence).

J is TRBJ1-4 and V is TRBV6-1; unclear D gene. Germline CDR1 and CDR2: MNHNS and SASEGT. With 1 base removed from V and 5 bases from J, the gap between germline ends came to 14 bases. The CDR3 totals 16 residues. In DNA, the CDR3 is TGTGCCAGCAGTGAAGGTTTTAGCTCCGTGAATGAAAAACTGTTTTTT. It encodes CASSEGFSSVNEKLFF.

The chain employs TRBV29-1 and TRBJ1-2; the match to TRBD1 covers 8 bases. V shed 7 bases and J 1 base; nucleotides not matched to a gene: 5. Germline CDR1 and CDR2: SQVTM and ANQGSEA. The CDR3 sequence is 13 residues long. DNA for the CDR3: TGCAGCGCCCAGGACAGGGTTAACTATGGCTACACCTTC. Translation: CSAQDRVNYGYTF.

The chain joins TRBV5-1 to TRBJ1-2; 11 positions match TRBD1. This CDR3 is built from 14 residues. V lost 8 bases and J lost 4; bases outside the gene matches: 7. Germline loops: CDR1 SGHRS, CDR2 YFSETQ. This chain's CDR3 is CASTPGTGGYGYTF. CDR3 nucleotides: TGCGCCAGTACCCCGGGGACAGGGGGCTATGGCTACACCTTC.

CDR3 bases: TGTGCCTGGAGTGTTGAGCTAGCTCGGAGAGAGACCCAGTACTTC. As protein: CAWSVELARRETQYF. This chain joins TRBV30 and TRBJ2-5, with D possibly TRBD2 on 5 matching bases. The CDR3 extends over 15 amino acids. Germline V lookup: CDR1 GTSNPN, CDR2 SVGIG (reference sequence). Trimming took 0 bases from V and 4 from J, leaving 15 bases between them.

The rearrangement links TRBV7-3 to TRBJ2-1; the D gene is possibly TRBD1 (6 bases). Germline loops: CDR1 SGHTA, CDR2 FQGTGA. V lost 3 bases and J 7 bases, leaving 13 bases between the germline ends. The CDR3 length is 14 residues. Here the CDR3 DNA reads TGTGCCAGCAGCTTGGCCAGGGACAAGAATGAGCAGTTCTTC. Protein product: CASSLARDKNEQFF.

The CDR3 protein is CAGMGAGEETQYF. CDR3 DNA: TGTGCCGGTATGGGGGCGGGAGAAGAGACCCAGTACTTC. The rearrangement links TRBV19 to TRBJ2-5, with D perhaps matching TRBD2 (7 bases). The germline CDR1 and CDR2 sequences are LNHDA and SQIVND (reference sequence). V gave up 11 bases and J gave up 3 bases, with 16 bases separating them. CDR3 length: 13 amino acids.

This clone was observed a handful of times. The sample contains more than one DNA sequence encoding this CDR3. The rearrangement links TRBV5-1 to TRBJ1-5, with a weak D call TRBD1 (5 bases). Germline assignment: CDR1 SGHRS and CDR2 YFSETQ. V was cut by 1 base and J by 4 bases, with 12 bases left in between. The CDR3 is 15 residues long. CDR3 in amino acids: CASSLSPGSNQPQHF. CDR3 nucleotides: TGCGCCAGCAGCTTGTCCCCAGGGTCAAATCAGCCCCAGCATTTT.

The V call is TRBV5-5, the J call TRBJ2-1, with TRBD2 matching 15 bases. Germline V gives CDR1 SGHKS, CDR2 YYEKEE (reference sequence). The CDR3 has 18 residues. V lost 4 bases, J lost 3 bases, and 8 bases stayed unmatched. The CDR3: CASSPGTSGRKNYNEQFF. The CDR3 DNA sequence: TGTGCCAGCAGCCCAGGGACTAGCGGGAGGAAAAACTACAATGAGCAGTTCTTC.

J is TRBJ2-7 and V is TRBV27; 10 bases map to TRBD1. This CDR3 is built from 14 residues. Germline assignment: CDR1 MNHEY and CDR2 SMNVEV (reference sequence). J was trimmed by 6 bases and V by 3 bases; bases with no gene match: 5. The CDR3 DNA reads as TGTGCCAGCAGTTTTAGGGACAGGGGTCGCGAGCAGTACTTC. It is translated as CASSFRDRGREQYF.

The V and J genes are TRBV5-1 and TRBJ1-3; TRBD1 agrees at 7 bases. CDR3 length: 16 residues. The germline gives CDR1 SGHRS, CDR2 YFSETQ. The J segment lost 0 bases and the V segment lost 4 bases, leaving 7 bases of the junction unmatched. In DNA, the CDR3 is TGCGCCAGCAGCCCCGGGGACAGAGGCTCTGGAAACACCATATATTTT. Residues: CASSPGDRGSGNTIYF. The entire variable domain, with the rest obtained from reference TRBV5-1 and TRBJ1-3, is as follows: KAGVTQTPRYLIKTRGQQVTLSCSPISGHRSVSWYQQTPGQGLQFLFEYFSETQRNKGNFPGRFSGRQFSNSRSEMNVSTLELGDSALYLCASSPGDRGSGNTIYFGEGSWLTVV.

In nucleotides, the CDR3 is TGTGCCAGCAGCCAGACTAGAGATCACTGGGGATACAATGAGCAGTTCTTC. Its translation is CASSQTRDHWGYNEQFF. This chain uses TRBV14 with TRBJ2-1, with TRBD2 as a possible D gene (6 bases). V was pared by 3 bases and J by 4 bases, with 19 bases between. CDR1 and CDR2 from the germline V gene are SGHDN and FVKESK. The CDR3 is 17 residues long.

V is TRBV27 and J is TRBJ2-1; TRBD2 aligns across 7 bases. The CDR3 totals 16 residues. J was trimmed by 0 bases and V by 3 bases; bases with no gene match: 5. The germline V gene has CDR1 MNHEY and CDR2 SMNVEV (reference sequence). CDR3 protein: CASSFLRESSYNEQFF. The CDR3 DNA is TGTGCCAGCAGTTTTCTGCGGGAGAGCTCCTACAATGAGCAGTTCTTC.

This rearrangement joins TRBV5-4 to TRBJ1-2, with 9 bases that match TRBD1. V was clipped by 4 bases and J by 6 bases; unmatched bases: 10. This CDR3 contains 15 residues. The germline V gene has CDR1 SGHNT and CDR2 YYREEE (reference sequence). This CDR3 is CASSPGQGIVDGYTF. In DNA form, the CDR3 reads TGTGCCAGCAGCCCGGGACAGGGTATAGTTGATGGCTACACCTTC.

The V gene is TRBV6-1, the J gene TRBJ2-3, with 12 bases matching TRBD2. The CDR3 contains 14 residues. The germline V gene has CDR1 MNHNS and CDR2 SASEGT. J lost 0 bases, V lost 10 bases, and 2 bases had no gene match. The CDR3 DNA is TGTGCCACCGGGACTAGCGGGAGCACAGATACGCAGTATTTT. Its translation: CATGTSGSTDTQYF.

V is TRBV28 and J is TRBJ1-2; TRBD1 might be the D (5 bases). The ends were cut back, 4 bases at V and 5 bases at J, with 26 bases in the middle. The germline gives CDR1 MDHEN, CDR2 SYDVKM. The CDR3 is made up of 18 amino acids. CDR3 nucleotide sequence: TGTGCCAGCAGTTCCATAGTCACCCGGCGGGCAGGGAGGTATGGCTACACCTTC. Its protein is CASSSIVTRRAGRYGYTF.

The sample holds a few counts of this clone. This chain uses TRBV19 with TRBJ1-1, with 8 bases identical to TRBD1. The CDR3 totals 14 residues. Germline CDR1 reads LNHDA; CDR2 reads SQIVND (reference sequence). V was pared by 7 bases and J by 1 base, with 5 bases of the junction left unmatched. The CDR3 here is CASTLGQGNTEAFF. CDR3 sequence (DNA): TGTGCCAGTACCCTAGGACAGGGGAACACTGAAGCTTTCTTT.

The chain is built from TRBV5-1 and TRBJ2-1; 9 positions agree with TRBD2. After removal of 4 bases from V and 7 bases from J, the junction contained 3 bases not matched to a gene. The CDR3 totals 13 residues. In germline, CDR1 is SGHRS, CDR2 YFSETQ. CDR3 sequence (DNA): TGCGCCAGCAGCCGCGGGAGGGTGAATGAGCAGTTCTTC. Its translation is CASSRGRVNEQFF.

This clone has a handful of counts. A read error may account for a junction end that differs from germline. The genes are TRBV7-9 and TRBJ2-1, with 9 bases fitting TRBD2. Germline V gives CDR1 SEHNR, CDR2 FQNEAQ (reference sequence). The CDR3 loop spans 18 amino acids. This CDR3 reads CSSSLGASGIEPDNEQFF. As DNA, the CDR3 is TGTTCCAGCAGCTTAGGGGCTAGCGGGATCGAACCAGACAATGAGCAGTTCTTC.

The chain carries TRBV6-5 and TRBJ2-2; D uncertain. Looked up from germline, CDR1 is MNHEY and CDR2 is SVGAGI. This CDR3 is 13 amino acids long. The V and J ends lost 6 bases and 5 bases respectively, with 10 bases between them. The CDR3 nucleotides read TGTGCCAGCAGCCCCCTTGTGACCGGGGAGCTGTTTTTT. Its translation: CASSPLVTGELFF.

V and J are TRBV5-1 and TRBJ2-3; no clear D gene. Germline loops: CDR1 SGHRS, CDR2 YFSETQ. The CDR3 runs 13 residues. V was pared by 4 bases and J by 0 bases, with 6 bases between. This CDR3 is CASSLTSTDTQYF. The DNA for the CDR3 is TGCGCCAGCAGCCTGACTAGCACAGATACGCAGTATTTT. Looking up the rest from reference TRBV5-1 and TRBJ2-3 gives the full variable domain: KAGVTQTPRYLIKTRGQQVTLSCSPISGHRSVSWYQQTPGQGLQFLFEYFSETQRNKGNFPGRFSGRQFSNSRSEMNVSTLELGDSALYLCASSLTSTDTQYFGPGTRLTVL.

The chain carries TRBV18 and TRBJ1-5, with D uncertain. This CDR3 contains 16 residues. CDR1 and CDR2 (germline): KGHSH, LQKENI. Trimming took off 3 bases at V and 2 bases at J, with 14 bases between the two ends. For the CDR3, the DNA is TGTGCCAGCTCACCGGAGGCGGCAAGGGGCAATCAGCCCCAGCATTTT. Amino acids: CASSPEAARGNQPQHF.

The rearrangement links TRBV11-2 to TRBJ2-7, with TRBD1 matching 8 bases. V lost 4 bases, J lost 3 bases, and 5 bases stayed unmatched. Germline loops: CDR1 SGHAT, CDR2 FQNNGV. CDR3 length: 14 residues. CDR3 in DNA: TGTGCCAGCAGCTCGCGGACAGGGCGCTACGAGCAGTACTTC. Translated, it gives CASSSRTGRYEQYF.

Only one count was recorded for this clone. This sequence joins TRBV19 and TRBJ2-7; D possibly corresponds to TRBD2 (5 bases). Deletions cut 5 bases from V and 5 bases from J, with 13 bases between. Germline V gene data show CDR1 as LNHDA and CDR2 as SQIVND (reference sequence). CDR3 size: 13 residues. CDR3 nucleotides: TGTGCCAGTAGTTTCCAACCCGGGAACGAGCAGTACTTC. It yields the protein CASSFQPGNEQYF. The full variable domain, rest sourced from reference TRBV19 and TRBJ2-7, is DGGITQSPKYLFRKEGQNVTLSCEQNLNHDAMYWYRQDPGQGLRLIYYSQIVNDFQKGDIAEGYSVSREKKESFPLTVTSAQKNPTAFYLCASSFQPGNEQYFGPGTRLTVT.

CDR3 bases: TGTGCCAGCAGTCCCTCGTACCAAGAGACCCAGTACTTC. As protein: CASSPSYQETQYF. The chain carries TRBV27 and TRBJ2-5; D remains ambiguous. Per germline, CDR1 MNHEY and CDR2 SMNVEV (reference sequence). V shed 5 bases and J shed 0 bases, with 7 bases lying between them. The CDR3 runs 13 residues.

This sequence joins TRBV7-6 and TRBJ2-7, with a tentative D call TRBD2 (6 bases). The CDR3 spans 13 residues. The germline V gene has CDR1 SGHVS and CDR2 FNYEAQ. Trimming removed 1 base at V and 6 bases at J, with 10 bases between. CDR3 DNA sequence: TGTGCCAGCAGCTTAGATGGAGGGGCCGAGCAGTACTTC. The encoded protein is CASSLDGGAEQYF.

The chain carries TRBV28 and TRBJ2-7, with 10 bases lining up with TRBD2. Unmatched junction bases numbered 5, after V lost 6 bases and J lost 3 bases. Germline V gives CDR1 MDHEN, CDR2 SYDVKM. The CDR3 consists of 14 residues. The CDR3 DNA follows: TGTGCCAGCAGAGAAAGCGGGGGGGTCTACGAGCAGTACTTC. Encoded protein: CASRESGGVYEQYF. Using reference TRBV28 and TRBJ2-7 for the parts outside the CDR3, the full variable domain is DVKVTQSSRYLVKRTGEKVFLECVQDMDHENMFWYRQDPGLGLRLIYFSYDVKMKEKGDIPEGYSVSREKKERFSLILESASTNQTSMYLCASRESGGVYEQYFGPGTRLTVT.

V and J are TRBV30 and TRBJ2-7; tentatively, D is TRBD2 (7 bases). In germline, CDR1 is GTSNPN, CDR2 SVGIG (reference sequence). Trimming took 1 base from V and 2 from J, leaving 15 bases between them. CDR3 size: 15 residues. The CDR3 nucleotides are TGTGCCTGGAGTGGGGGGGGGACAATTACCTACGAGCAGTACTTC. This gives the protein CAWSGGGTITYEQYF.

This sequence joins TRBV9 and TRBJ1-1, with D maybe TRBD1 (5 bases). Germline assignment: CDR1 SGDLS and CDR2 YYNGEE. Trimming shortened V by 2 bases and J by 1 base, and 9 bases separated the two germline ends. The CDR3 contains 14 residues. The CDR3 DNA reads TGTGCCAGCAGCGTGACAGTGGGGAACACTGAAGCTTTCTTT. This sequence encodes CASSVTVGNTEAFF.

This rearrangement joins TRBV19 to TRBJ1-5; the D is unclear. From germline, CDR1 is LNHDA and CDR2 SQIVND (reference sequence). The CDR3 runs 15 residues. V lost 4 bases to trimming and J lost 1 base, with 11 bases between them. The CDR3 spells CASSKTGKSNQPQHF. The CDR3, as DNA: TGTGCCAGTAGTAAGACCGGGAAGAGCAATCAGCCCCAGCATTTT.